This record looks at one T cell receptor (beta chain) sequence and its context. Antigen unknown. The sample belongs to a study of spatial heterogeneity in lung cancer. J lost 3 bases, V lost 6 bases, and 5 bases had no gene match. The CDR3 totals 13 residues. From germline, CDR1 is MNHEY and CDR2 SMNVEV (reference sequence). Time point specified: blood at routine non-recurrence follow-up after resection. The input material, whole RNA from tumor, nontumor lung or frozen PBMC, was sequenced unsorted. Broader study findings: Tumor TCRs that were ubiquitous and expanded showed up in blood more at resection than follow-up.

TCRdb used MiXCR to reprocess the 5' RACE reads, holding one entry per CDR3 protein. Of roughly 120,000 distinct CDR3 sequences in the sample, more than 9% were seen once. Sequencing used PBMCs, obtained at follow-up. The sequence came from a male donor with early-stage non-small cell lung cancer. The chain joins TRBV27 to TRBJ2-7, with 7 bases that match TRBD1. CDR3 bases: TGTGCCAGCAGAAGACAGGGTGACTACGAGCAGTACTTC. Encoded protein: CASRRQGDYEQYF.